This passage covers 25 T cell receptor beta chains from one sample sequenced in a study of Tregs in tolerant kidney transplant recipients (dated by TCRdb to about 2019). Library preparation was by the immunoSEQ multiplex PCR assay. In its TCRdb copy, this immuneACCESS table keeps in-frame sequences only and misses some clones. Where compared with another copy, unresolved V genes explain less than half of these, and the others have no known cause. The data table for this sample lists 30,000 or so clones. Roughly 7.1% of the sample is held by the ten biggest clonotypes. Sample time point, as interpreted from the label and publication: blood sample drawn before combined kidney and bone marrow transplant. The sample here was CD8+ T cells from blood, taken before the transplant. The receptors originated from a human donor who received a combined kidney and bone marrow transplant.

Worth noting for this clone: Sequencing ends 3 residues short of the CDR3 end; the germline J gene provides the rest. The chain recombines TRBV19 with TRBJ2-2; unclear D gene. CDR3 size: 13 residues. The V and J ends lost 3 bases and 2 bases respectively, with 4 bases between them. Germline values: CDR1 LNHDA, CDR2 SQIVND (reference sequence). The sequenced part of the CDR3 DNA is TGTGCCAGTAGTATGGCCAACACCGGGGAG. Protein product: CASSMANTGE. The complete CDR3 sequence is CASSMANTGELFF. Full variable domain (missing parts from reference TRBV19 and TRBJ2-2): DGGITQSPKYLFRKEGQNVTLSCEQNLNHDAMYWYRQDPGQGLRLIYYSQIVNDFQKGDIAEGYSVSREKKESFPLTVTSAQKNPTAFYLCASSMANTGELFFGEGSRLTVL.

About this clone: The read is 3 residues too short to cover the CDR3 end, so that end is filled in from the germline J gene. This sequence joins TRBV5-1 and TRBJ1-1; 7 bases map to TRBD1. V gave up 3 bases and J gave up 0 bases; unmatched junction bases: 2. Germline V gene sequence: CDR1 SGHRS, CDR2 YFSETQ. This CDR3 is built from 14 residues. The CDR3 loop reads CASSSTGMNTEAFF. The sequenced CDR3 bases are TGCGCCAGCAGCTCGACAGGGATGAACACTGAA.

Comment on this clone: The sequenced fragment ends 3 residues before the CDR3 boundary, so the rest is inferred from the germline J gene. This sequence joins TRBV6-1 and TRBJ2-7; 8 bases are shared with TRBD2. The CDR3 contains 15 residues. Germline assignment: CDR1 MNHNS and CDR2 SASEGT. V shed 1 base, J shed 0 bases, and the junction held 2 bases outside the gene matches. Incomplete CDR3 DNA: TGTGCCAGCAGTGAAGAGCGGGGGAGCTCCTACGAG. Residues: CASSEERGSSYE. The whole CDR3 protein reads CASSEERGSSYEQYF.

A remark on this clone: The read gets to within 3 residues of the CDR3 end, and the germline J gene fills in the rest. This chain connects TRBV6-2 or TRBV6-3 to TRBJ2-3; 8 nucleotides match TRBD2. CDR1 and CDR2 (germline): MNHEY, SVGEGT. J lost 0 bases, V lost 5 bases, and 7 bases had no gene match. The CDR3 spans 16 residues. The sequenced part of the CDR3 DNA is TGTGCCAGCAGTGTCCTAGCGGGCCTTAGCACAGATACG. The encoded protein is CASSVLAGLSTDT. The CDR3 as a whole reads CASSVLAGLSTDTQYF.

Of note for this clone: The read ends 3 residues before the CDR3 terminus; that terminus is restored from the germline J gene. J is TRBJ2-7 and V is TRBV30; 12 nucleotides agree with TRBD1. Germline CDR1 is GTSNPN and CDR2 is SVGIG (reference sequence). Trimming took 2 bases from V and 5 from J; bases not matched to a gene: 4. The CDR3 contains 14 residues. CDR3 DNA (partial): TGTGCCTGGAGTCCGGGACAGGGGGCACACGAG. This encodes CAWSPGQGAHE. The whole CDR3 sequence is CAWSPGQGAHEQYF. The variable domain in full, with the rest retrieved from reference TRBV30 and TRBJ2-7, is SQTIHQWPATLVQPVGSPLSLECTVEGTSNPNLYWYRQAAGRGLQLLFYSVGIGQISSEVPQNLSASRPQDRQFILSSKKLLLSDSGFYLCAWSPGQGAHEQYFGPGTRLTVT.

Concerning this clone: The CDR3 is cut off 3 residues early in the read; its end comes from the germline J gene. The chain joins TRBV20-1 to TRBJ2-1, with 7 bases lining up with TRBD2. Per the germline V gene, CDR1 is DFQATT and CDR2 is SNEGSKA (reference sequence). Losses at the gene ends were 5 bases for V and 6 bases for J; bases not matched to a gene: 10. The CDR3 runs to 14 residues. The CDR3 reads CSAYGLGVVNEQFF. Incomplete CDR3 DNA: TGCAGTGCTTATGGACTAGGGGTTGTCAATGAG.

Notes on this clone: At one of its ends the junction is not consistent with the germline gene, which may arise from a read error. The CDR3 here is CTSSLSPLGDAGNTIYF. The sequenced part of the CDR3 DNA is TGTACCAGCAGCTTATCCCCCCTAGGAGATGCTGGAAACACC. V is TRBV7-7 and J is TRBJ1-3, with D uncertain. The read gets to within 3 residues of the CDR3 end, and the germline J gene fills in the rest. The CDR3 totals 17 residues. The germline V gene encodes CDR1 SSHAT and CDR2 FNYEAQ (reference sequence).

A remark on this clone: The read terminates 3 residues ahead of where the CDR3 ends, so the germline J gene completes it. The J gene is TRBJ2-3, the V gene TRBV7-6; D is possibly TRBD2 (6 bases). The CDR3 length is 15 residues. CDR1 is SGHVS and CDR2 is FNYEAQ in the germline V gene. V shed 0 bases and J shed 2 bases, with 9 bases lying between them. The DNA read from the CDR3 is TGTGCCAGCAGCTTAGCGGGGGGATACACAGATACG. Encoded protein: CASSLAGGYTDT. The entire CDR3 protein is CASSLAGGYTDTQYF.

In the case of this clone: The read terminates 3 residues before the CDR3 end, so the remaining end is supplied by the germline J gene. The rearrangement joins TRBV6-2 or TRBV6-3 to TRBJ2-7; a weak D match, TRBD2 (6 bases). CDR1 is MNHEY, CDR2 SVGEGT, per germline. The CDR3 contains 13 residues. Trimming removed 2 bases from V and 3 bases from J, with 8 bases in between. The CDR3 bases that were read are TGTGCCAGCAGTTACAGGGGACTCTACGAG. It yields the protein CASSYRGLYE. The full CDR3 is CASSYRGLYEQYF.

Concerning this clone: With the read ending 3 residues before the CDR3 end, the germline J gene is used to fill in that end. The rearrangement joins TRBV7-9 to TRBJ2-1; unclear D gene. Germline V lookup: CDR1 SEHNR, CDR2 FQNEAQ (reference sequence). This CDR3 has 12 residues. V was trimmed by 1 base and J by 9 bases, leaving 7 bases between them. CDR3: CASSLGASEQFF. The covered CDR3 bases are TGTGCCAGCAGCTTAGGTGCGAGTGAG.

The part of the CDR3 DNA that was read is TGTGCCAGCTACAAAGGAGCGGGCAATCAGCCC. Encoded protein: CASYKGAGNQP. The full CDR3 is CASYKGAGNQPQHF. The V gene is TRBV6-2 or TRBV6-3, the J gene TRBJ1-5; no firm D call. With the read ending 3 residues before the CDR3 end, the germline J gene is used to fill in that end. Trimming left V 8 bases short and J 2 bases short, with 13 bases between. Germline assignment: CDR1 MNHEY and CDR2 SVGEGT. The CDR3 consists of 14 residues.

Concerning this clone: The CDR3 is cut off 3 residues early in the read; its end comes from the germline J gene. This chain links TRBV19 with TRBJ2-1; TRBD1 matches 8 bases. The CDR3 loop spans 15 amino acids. The V segment lost 5 bases and the J segment 4 bases; nucleotides outside the gene matches: 7. The germline V gene encodes CDR1 LNHDA and CDR2 SQIVND (reference sequence). The CDR3 spells CASSLDRGLYNEQFF. The CDR3 bases that were read are TGTGCCAGTAGTCTCGACAGGGGCTTATACAATGAG.

Notes on this clone: Read data end 3 residues before the CDR3 end; the end is taken from the germline J gene. V gene TRBV2 combines with J gene TRBJ2-3; 10 bases align to TRBD2. The CDR3 consists of 15 residues. V shed 5 bases, J shed 1 base, and the junction held 3 bases outside the gene matches. The V gene's germline CDR1 is SNHLY and CDR2 FYNNEI. CDR3 sequence reads: CASSRLAGGTDTQYF. The CDR3 bases that were read are TGTGCCAGCAGTAGACTAGCGGGTGGCACAGATACG.

Concerning this clone: The DNA ends 3 residues before the CDR3 does, and the rest of the CDR3 is filled in from the germline J gene. This chain uses TRBV7-8 with TRBJ1-5; D is possibly TRBD1 (5 bases). Trimming left V 3 bases short and J 6 bases short, with 9 bases between. There are 13 residues in the CDR3. Germline V gene data show CDR1 as SGHVS and CDR2 as FQNEAQ. The CDR3 bases that were read are TGTGCCAGCAGCTTCGGGGGGGTTCAGCCC. This encodes CASSFGGVQP. In full, the CDR3 reads CASSFGGVQPQHF.

Of note for this clone: Sequencing ends 3 residues short of the CDR3 end; the germline J gene provides the rest. The chain has TRBV7-9 and TRBJ1-2; 7 nucleotides line up with TRBD1. J lost 4 bases, V lost 2 bases, and 4 bases had no gene match. The CDR3 extends over 14 amino acids. From germline, CDR1 is SEHNR and CDR2 FQNEAQ (reference sequence). The CDR3 protein is CASSLSGGGYGYTF. CDR3 bases read: TGTGCCAGCAGCTTATCAGGGGGTGGCTATGGC.

For this clone: The read gets to within 3 residues of the CDR3 end, and the germline J gene fills in the rest. The chain is built from TRBV4-1 and TRBJ1-5; 7 nucleotides line up with TRBD1. CDR3 length: 16 amino acids. J was trimmed by 1 base and V by 3 bases; bases with no gene match: 6. Germline loops: CDR1 MGHRA, CDR2 YSYEKL. The CDR3 sequence: CASSHVPGQSNQPQHF. CDR3 DNA, as far as it was read: TGCGCCAGCAGCCATGTCCCGGGACAGAGCAATCAGCCC.

With regard to this clone: From the germline J gene comes the end of the CDR3, since the read stops 3 residues before it. The chain uses TRBV7-6 and TRBJ2-2; 11 nucleotides line up with TRBD2. Trimming at V came to 2 bases and at J to 4 bases, leaving 3 bases not matched to a gene. This CDR3 region has 16 residues. Germline-derived CDR1 and CDR2 are SGHVS and FNYEAQ. The CDR3 bases that were read are TGTGCCAGCAGCTTAATAGCGGGGGGGCCCACCGGGGAG. This gives the protein CASSLIAGGPTGE. The whole CDR3 protein is CASSLIAGGPTGELFF.

Concerning this clone: The CDR3 extends 3 residues past the end of the read, so its final part is completed from the germline J gene. The V and J genes are TRBV13 and TRBJ1-1, with D perhaps TRBD1 (6 bases). Germline V gene data show CDR1 as PRHDT and CDR2 as FYEKMQ (reference sequence). The CDR3 sequence is 15 residues long. Trimming removed 5 bases from V and 3 bases from J, with 16 bases in between. CDR3 bases read: TGTGCCAGCAGCCCGATGGGGGCGAGGGACACTGAA. This translates into CASSPMGARDTE. Given in full, the CDR3 is CASSPMGARDTEAFF.

On this clone: From the germline J gene comes the end of the CDR3, since the read stops 3 residues before it. The chain is built from TRBV7-6 and TRBJ1-3; TRBD1 matches at 7 bases. V lost 4 bases and J lost 2; bases outside the gene matches: 11. Germline assignment: CDR1 SGHVS and CDR2 FNYEAQ. The CDR3 length is 17 residues. The DNA read from the CDR3 is TGTGCCAGCAGCTACCTTGCCGACAGGGATACTGGAAACACC. Protein product: CASSYLADRDTGNT. The entire CDR3 sequence reads CASSYLADRDTGNTIYF.

As regards this clone: The read falls 3 residues short of the CDR3 end, and the missing part is taken from the germline J gene. V and J are TRBV6-4 and TRBJ2-2; D possibly corresponds to TRBD2 (6 bases). V gave up 3 bases and J gave up 2 bases, with 7 bases separating them. Germline loops: CDR1 MRHNA, CDR2 SNTAGT. The CDR3 totals 14 residues. The CDR3 bases that were read are TGTGCCAGCAGTGAGGCGGGAAACACCGGGGAG. Translating gives CASSEAGNTGE. From start to end, the CDR3 is CASSEAGNTGELFF.

The CDR3: CSVMSSGGLHTGELFF. CDR3 DNA (partial): TGCAGCGTTATGTCGAGCGGGGGGTTACACACCGGGGAG. The chain employs TRBV29-1 and TRBJ2-2, with 9 positions matching TRBD2. The CDR3 end is not reached by the read, which stops 3 residues before it; the germline J gene fills it in. This CDR3 is 16 amino acids long. V lost 5 bases and J lost 3; bases outside the gene matches: 10. CDR1 is SQVTM, CDR2 ANQGSEA, per germline.

On this clone: With the read ending 3 residues before the CDR3 end, the germline J gene is used to fill in that end. The rearrangement links TRBV6-2 or TRBV6-3 to TRBJ2-1, with a weak D call TRBD1 (6 bases). CDR3 length: 14 residues. Germline V CDR1 and CDR2: MNHEY, SVGEGT. Between the trimmed V and J ends, which lost 6 bases and 3 bases, there was a span of 12 bases. The sequenced CDR3 bases are TGTGCCAGCAGCCCCCCGGACAGCTACAATGAG. Protein product: CASSPPDSYNE. The full CDR3 protein is CASSPPDSYNEQFF.

With respect to this clone: Sequencing ends 3 residues short of the CDR3 end; the germline J gene provides the rest. V is TRBV5-1 and J is TRBJ1-5, with D possibly matching TRBD1 (5 bases). This CDR3 has 18 residues. The V end was cut by 2 bases, the J end by 5 bases, with 23 bases between. Germline loops: CDR1 SGHRS, CDR2 YFSETQ. CDR3 DNA (partial): TGCGCCAGCAGCTTAATGAACTGGGCCAGGGAGTTCCATCAGCCC. This gives the protein CASSLMNWAREFHQP. The complete CDR3 sequence is CASSLMNWAREFHQPQHF.

With regard to this clone: The read ends 3 residues early relative to the CDR3; the germline J gene fills the gap. This chain uses TRBV20-1 with TRBJ2-3; 8 bases match TRBD2. This CDR3 has 18 residues. Germline lookup yields CDR1 DFQATT and CDR2 SNEGSKA (reference sequence). Trimming cost V 3 bases and J 6 bases; bases outside gene matches: 20. The part of the CDR3 DNA that was read is TGCAGTGCTAGCCCCTCCGGGCGGGGGGCCCTCCCCTGGGATACG. This encodes CSASPSGRGALPWDT. The whole CDR3 region reads CSASPSGRGALPWDTQYF.

About this clone: The read gets to within 3 residues of the CDR3 end, and the germline J gene fills in the rest. The chain is built from TRBV30 and TRBJ2-7; 11 bases are a match to TRBD2. Trimming cost V 8 bases and J 2 bases; bases outside gene matches: 8. The germline gives CDR1 GTSNPN, CDR2 SVGIG (reference sequence). The CDR3 runs to 14 residues. CDR3 DNA, as far as it was read: TGTGCCGCCTACGGGACTAGCGGACCCTACGAG. This encodes CAAYGTSGPYE. The whole CDR3 region reads CAAYGTSGPYEQYF.